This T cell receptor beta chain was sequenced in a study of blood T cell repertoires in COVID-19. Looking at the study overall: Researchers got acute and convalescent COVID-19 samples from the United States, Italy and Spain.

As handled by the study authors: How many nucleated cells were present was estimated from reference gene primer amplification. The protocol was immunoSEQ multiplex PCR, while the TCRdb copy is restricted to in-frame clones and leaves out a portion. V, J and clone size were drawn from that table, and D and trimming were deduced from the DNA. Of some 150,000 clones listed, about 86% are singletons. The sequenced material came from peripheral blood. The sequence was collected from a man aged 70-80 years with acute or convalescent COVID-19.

The CDR3 here is CASSRGVVTAQETQYF. Written as DNA, the CDR3 is TGTGCCAGCAGCCGTGGTGTGGTTACAGCCCAAGAGACCCAGTACTTC. This chain uses TRBV4-2 with TRBJ2-5, with D unresolved. The V end lost 4 bases, the J end lost 1 base, and 16 bases lay between the germline ends. Germline assignment: CDR1 LGHNA and CDR2 YNFKEQ. CDR3 length equals 16 residues.